The 32 T cell receptor beta chains reported below all come from one sample, sequenced in a study of blood T cell repertoires in COVID-19. Generated by immunoSEQ multiplex PCR, the TCRdb table keeps only in-frame clones and is missing some. The sample yields approximately 67,000 clones, roughly 89% seen once. The sample taken for sequencing was peripheral blood. Receptors were obtained from an elderly woman with acute or convalescent COVID-19.

V gene TRBV4-3 combines with J gene TRBJ2-2, with D possibly TRBD1 on 5 matching bases. This CDR3 has 16 residues. V lost 0 bases and J 6 bases, leaving 14 bases between the germline ends. Germline assignment: CDR1 LGHNA and CDR2 YSLEER. This CDR3 is CASSQDSVAGPGELFF. The CDR3 DNA follows: TGCGCCAGCAGCCAAGATTCCGTAGCAGGGCCCGGGGAGCTGTTTTTT.

This clone was recorded only once. The chain has TRBV6-2 or TRBV6-3 and TRBJ1-2; possibly TRBD1 for D (6 bases). The CDR3 length is 14 residues. CDR1 and CDR2 (germline): MNHEY, SVGEGT. Trimming cost V 4 bases and J 1 base, with 10 bases left between them. The CDR3 DNA reads TGTGCCAGCAGTTTCGGACAGCTTAACTATGGCTACACCTTC. Translated: CASSFGQLNYGYTF.

The V call is TRBV6-5, the J call TRBJ1-4; D is unclear. V was clipped by 2 bases and J by 4 bases, with 11 bases between them. This CDR3 is 15 amino acids long. Germline V lookup: CDR1 MNHEY, CDR2 SVGAGI. The CDR3 region is CASSYRGRGNEKLFF. As DNA, the CDR3 is TGTGCCAGCAGTTACCGGGGTCGTGGTAATGAAAAACTGTTTTTT.

The chain joins TRBV27 to TRBJ2-7; D gene unclear. The CDR3 covers 13 residues. The germline V gene encodes CDR1 MNHEY and CDR2 SMNVEV (reference sequence). V gave up 3 bases and J gave up 5 bases, with 11 bases separating them. This CDR3 reads CASSFLNSHEQYF. In DNA form, the CDR3 reads TGTGCCAGCAGTTTCCTAAATTCCCACGAGCAGTACTTC.

The genes are TRBV15 and TRBJ2-7, with 12 positions matching TRBD2. Losses at the gene ends were 1 base for V and 6 bases for J; bases not matched to a gene: 4. The germline CDR1 and CDR2 sequences are LNHNV and YYDKDF (reference sequence). The CDR3 has 15 residues. The CDR3 DNA follows: TGTGCCACCAGCAGAGGGACTAGCGGGATGGGCGAGCAGTACTTC. This sequence encodes CATSRGTSGMGEQYF.

The rearrangement links TRBV2 to TRBJ2-2, with TRBD1 matching over 8 bases. Germline lookup yields CDR1 SNHLY and CDR2 FYNNEI. This CDR3 has 15 amino acids. The J segment lost 7 bases and the V segment lost 2 bases, leaving 6 bases of the junction unmatched. CDR3 in amino acids: CASSEITGGIGELFF. Here the CDR3 DNA reads TGTGCCAGCAGTGAAATAACAGGGGGTATCGGGGAGCTGTTTTTT.

The chain joins TRBV24-1 to TRBJ2-3; 10 bases line up with TRBD2. The V and J ends lost 4 bases and 4 bases, in that order; junction bases with no gene match: 7. The CDR3 length is 16 residues. CDR1 and CDR2 (germline): KGHDR, SFDVKD. This chain's CDR3 is CATSDLSGGRPDTQYF. The DNA of the CDR3 is TGTGCCACCAGTGACCTTAGCGGGGGGCGGCCAGATACGCAGTATTTT.

This chain connects TRBV28 to TRBJ2-6; D is undetermined. Trimming cost V 7 bases and J 2 bases, with 18 bases left between them. This CDR3 region has 17 residues. The germline V gene has CDR1 MDHEN and CDR2 SYDVKM. CDR3 sequence: CASKLPGFAPGANVLTF. The CDR3 bases are TGTGCCAGCAAATTGCCGGGTTTTGCTCCTGGGGCCAACGTCCTGACTTTC.

About this clone itself: The junction and the germline gene differ at one end; a read error may be behind it. The rearrangement joins TRBV9 to TRBJ1-4; no firm D call. This CDR3 comprises 15 residues. Germline V gene lookup returns CDR1 SGDLS and CDR2 YYNGEE. CDR3 bases: TGTGCCAGCAGCGTAGCCCCCGTGACTACTGAAAAACTGTTTTTT. Protein sequence: CASSVAPVTTEKLFF.

The chain links TRBV19 to TRBJ2-1; the match to TRBD2 covers 10 bases. Germline CDR1 reads LNHDA; CDR2 reads SQIVND (reference sequence). The CDR3 contains 14 residues. Trimming took 6 bases from V and 9 from J; bases not matched to a gene: 8. The CDR3 here is CASRPPSGSSEQFF. The CDR3, as DNA: TGTGCCAGTAGACCGCCTAGCGGGAGCAGTGAGCAGTTCTTC. Drawing the rest from reference TRBV19 and TRBJ2-1, the complete variable domain is DGGITQSPKYLFRKEGQNVTLSCEQNLNHDAMYWYRQDPGQGLRLIYYSQIVNDFQKGDIAEGYSVSREKKESFPLTVTSAQKNPTAFYLCASRPPSGSSEQFFGPGTRLTVL.

The chain recombines TRBV11-2 with TRBJ2-3, with D perhaps matching TRBD2 (5 bases). The CDR3 runs to 11 residues. Germline CDR1 is SGHAT and CDR2 is FQNNGV. Trimming removed 4 bases from V and 7 bases from J, with 6 bases in between. In DNA form, the CDR3 reads TGTGCCAGCAGCTCGGGGTATACGCAGTATTTT. Its protein product is CASSSGYTQYF.

The chain is built from TRBV30 and TRBJ1-2, with 10 bases lining up with TRBD1. Germline CDR1 and CDR2: GTSNPN and SVGIG (reference sequence). V shed 7 bases, J shed 4 bases, and the junction held 6 bases outside the gene matches. The CDR3 sequence is 13 residues long. The CDR3 nucleotides read TGTGCCTCCCTCCGGGACAGGGGCTATGGCTACACCTTC. It yields the protein CASLRDRGYGYTF. Full variable domain (outside the CDR3, taken from reference TRBV30 and TRBJ1-2): SQTIHQWPATLVQPVGSPLSLECTVEGTSNPNLYWYRQAAGRGLQLLFYSVGIGQISSEVPQNLSASRPQDRQFILSSKKLLLSDSGFYLCASLRDRGYGYTFGSGTRLTVV.

V and J are TRBV18 and TRBJ2-1; 9 nucleotides match TRBD2. The CDR3 loop spans 14 amino acids. Germline V gives CDR1 KGHSH, CDR2 LQKENI. V shed 1 base and J 5 bases; nucleotides not matched to a gene: 0. The CDR3 reads CASSPLAGDNEQFF. For the CDR3, the DNA is TGTGCCAGCTCACCACTAGCGGGGGACAATGAGCAGTTCTTC.

A single count supports this clone. V is TRBV7-2 and J is TRBJ1-5; a weak D match, TRBD1 (5 bases). The CDR3 spans 16 residues. The germline V gene encodes CDR1 SGHTA and CDR2 FQGNSA. With 5 bases removed from V and 4 bases from J, the gap between germline ends came to 18 bases. This CDR3 is CASSPRGTRENQPQHF. CDR3 DNA: TGTGCCAGCAGCCCCCGGGGGACTAGGGAGAATCAGCCCCAGCATTTT.

The chain couples TRBV28 to TRBJ2-7; no definite D call. This CDR3 is 13 amino acids long. Per the germline V gene, CDR1 is MDHEN and CDR2 is SYDVKM. Trimming stripped 10 bases from V and 0 bases from J, with 13 bases between. In nucleotides, the CDR3 is TGTGCCACCTCCAGGCTCAGCTCCTACGAGCAGTACTTC. Amino acids: CATSRLSSYEQYF.

This chain joins TRBV10-2 and TRBJ1-5; D not resolved. The CDR3 is 13 amino acids. Germline V gene sequence: CDR1 WSHSY, CDR2 SAAADI. V was pared by 4 bases and J by 2 bases, with 6 bases between. The CDR3 DNA follows: TGCGCCAGCAGTGTATCGGGCAATCAGCCCCAGCATTTT. It is translated as CASSVSGNQPQHF.

The rearrangement uses TRBV29-1 and TRBJ1-1; 7 bases are a match to TRBD1. The CDR3 spans 14 residues. V was pared by 5 bases and J by 0 bases, with 6 bases of the junction left unmatched. Per the germline V gene, CDR1 is SQVTM and CDR2 is ANQGSEA. CDR3 coding DNA: TGCAGCGTTACCCAGGGGGGTTTGAACACTGAAGCTTTCTTT. Protein sequence: CSVTQGGLNTEAFF. Supplemented by reference TRBV29-1 and TRBJ1-1, the full variable domain reads SAVISQKPSRDICQRGTSLTIQCQVDSQVTMMFWYRQQPGQSLTLIATANQGSEATYESGFVIDKFPISRPNLTFSTLTVSNMSPEDSSIYLCSVTQGGLNTEAFFGQGTRLTVV.

V usage is TRBV2 and J usage is TRBJ1-5; TRBD1 is a possible D gene (5 bases). Trimming shortened V by 2 bases and J by 6 bases, and 8 bases separated the two germline ends. Germline V gene lookup returns CDR1 SNHLY and CDR2 FYNNEI. The CDR3 sequence is 13 residues long. CDR3 residues: CASSEPGVQPQHF. CDR3 nucleotides: TGTGCCAGCAGTGAACCGGGGGTTCAGCCCCAGCATTTT.

In its sample, this clone was seen a few times. The chain employs TRBV10-1 and TRBJ1-2; 7 nucleotides line up with TRBD1. Germline CDR1 WNHNN, CDR2 SYGVQD (reference sequence). CDR3 length: 15 amino acids. The trim removed 0 bases at V and 12 bases at J, leaving 13 bases unmatched. The CDR3 DNA reads as TGCGCCAGCAGTGAGTCGAAGACGGACAGGACGAAAAACACCTTC. It specifies CASSESKTDRTKNTF.

J is TRBJ1-4 and V is TRBV7-2; D is possibly TRBD1 (5 bases). Germline V CDR1 and CDR2: SGHTA, FQGNSA. The V and J ends lost 6 bases and 5 bases respectively, with 19 bases between them. There are 16 residues in the CDR3. In nucleotides, the CDR3 is TGTGCCAGCAGGGGGACCGAGGGAGGGAAAAATGAAAAACTGTTTTTT. Its protein product is CASRGTEGGKNEKLFF.

V is TRBV6-2 or TRBV6-3 and J is TRBJ2-3, with D maybe TRBD2 (5 bases). CDR3 length: 16 amino acids. Trimming removed 5 bases from V and 2 bases from J, with 17 bases in between. Germline V gene data show CDR1 as MNHEY and CDR2 as SVGEGT. CDR3 nucleotide sequence: TGTGCCAGCAGTGGTGGGAGTGCCAAATACACAGATACGCAGTATTTT. Translated, it gives CASSGGSAKYTDTQYF.

Here the CDR3 reads CASSLDPRGGSQFF. The DNA of the CDR3 is TGTGCCAGCAGCTTAGATCCTCGCGGGGGGTCGCAGTTCTTC. The genes are TRBV11-3 and TRBJ2-1, with 8 bases identical to TRBD2. V dropped 0 bases and J dropped 12; count of bases not matched to a gene: 7. This CDR3 contains 14 residues. CDR1 is SGHNT and CDR2 is YENEEA in the germline V gene.

The DNA of the CDR3 is TGTGCCTGGAGTGGACGGACAGGGGTGGGTGGGGCCAACGTCCTGACTTTC. Protein product: CAWSGRTGVGGANVLTF. J is TRBJ2-6 and V is TRBV30, with 9 positions matching TRBD1. After removal of 1 base from V and 3 bases from J, the junction contained 7 bases not matched to a gene. Germline lookup yields CDR1 GTSNPN and CDR2 SVGIG (reference sequence). This CDR3 is 17 amino acids long.

This chain uses TRBV6-6 with TRBJ1-1; the match to TRBD1 covers 7 bases. CDR1 is MNHNY and CDR2 is SVGAGI in the germline V gene (reference sequence). The CDR3 spans 14 residues. The V segment lost 7 bases and the J segment 4 bases; nucleotides outside the gene matches: 9. The CDR3 DNA reads as TGTGCCAGCAACGTACCAGGGGGTTTCACTGAAGCTTTCTTT. Translation: CASNVPGGFTEAFF.

This chain connects TRBV27 to TRBJ1-3; possible D gene TRBD1, 6 bases. CDR1 MNHEY and CDR2 SMNVEV come from the germline V gene (reference sequence). There are 15 residues in the CDR3. V was pared by 2 bases and J by 0 bases, with 8 bases between. This CDR3 is CASSLTGLSGNTIYF. The CDR3 DNA reads as TGTGCCAGCAGTTTAACAGGGCTCTCTGGAAACACCATATATTTT.

V gene TRBV3-1 (or the pseudogene TRBV3-2) combines with J gene TRBJ2-1, with 8 bases fitting TRBD2. The CDR3 spans 16 residues. Trimming took 1 base from V and 2 from J; bases not matched to a gene: 4. In germline, CDR1 is LGHDT, CDR2 YNNKEL (reference sequence). The CDR3 nucleotides are TGTGCCAGCAGCCAAGTCCACGGGAGGGCCTACAATGAGCAGTTCTTC. It translates to CASSQVHGRAYNEQFF.

The J gene is TRBJ2-1, the V gene TRBV5-1; 7 nucleotides agree with TRBD2. CDR3 length: 15 residues. Germline assignment: CDR1 SGHRS and CDR2 YFSETQ. Trimming cost V 3 bases and J 7 bases; bases outside gene matches: 10. The CDR3 here is CASSSGLEALNEQFF. The CDR3 DNA reads TGCGCCAGCAGCTCTGGACTAGAAGCGCTGAATGAGCAGTTCTTC. Using reference TRBV5-1 and TRBJ2-1 for the parts outside the CDR3, the full variable domain is KAGVTQTPRYLIKTRGQQVTLSCSPISGHRSVSWYQQTPGQGLQFLFEYFSETQRNKGNFPGRFSGRQFSNSRSEMNVSTLELGDSALYLCASSSGLEALNEQFFGPGTRLTVL.

This chain joins TRBV18 and TRBJ1-1; D uncertain. The CDR3 contains 15 residues. Deletions cut 3 bases from V and 0 bases from J, with 11 bases between. Germline V lookup: CDR1 KGHSH, CDR2 LQKENI. This CDR3 reads CASSPLQPMNTEAFF. In DNA, the CDR3 is TGTGCCAGCTCACCTCTACAGCCAATGAACACTGAAGCTTTCTTT.

The sample holds one count of this clone. The chain recombines TRBV7-9 with TRBJ1-2, with 7 bases matching TRBD1. With 0 bases clipped from V and 0 bases from J, the junction kept 4 bases outside the gene matches. Germline CDR1 is SEHNR and CDR2 is FQNEAQ (reference sequence). The CDR3 sequence is 16 residues long. CDR3 DNA: TGTGCCAGCAGCTTAGCAGCCGGACAGGCTAACTATGGCTACACCTTC. Its protein is CASSLAAGQANYGYTF.

This clone appeared once. The rearrangement links TRBV5-1 to TRBJ2-6, with 11 bases matching TRBD1. V lost 4 bases and J lost 2; bases outside the gene matches: 8. This CDR3 region has 18 residues. Germline CDR1 SGHRS, CDR2 YFSETQ. The CDR3 DNA reads as TGCGCCAGCAGCACCCGTTCGGGACAGGGGGCTGGGGCCAACGTCCTGACTTTC. It is translated as CASSTRSGQGAGANVLTF. Using reference TRBV5-1 and TRBJ2-6 for the parts outside the CDR3, the full variable domain is KAGVTQTPRYLIKTRGQQVTLSCSPISGHRSVSWYQQTPGQGLQFLFEYFSETQRNKGNFPGRFSGRQFSNSRSEMNVSTLELGDSALYLCASSTRSGQGAGANVLTFGAGSRLTVL.

As concerns this clone: Mismatch with germline at one junction end may stem from a read error. The J gene is TRBJ1-6, the V gene TRBV3-1 (or the pseudogene TRBV3-2), with D possibly matching TRBD1 (5 bases). Germline CDR1 LGHDT, CDR2 YNNKEL (reference sequence). The CDR3 is made up of 15 amino acids. CDR3 nucleotide sequence: TGTGTCAGCAGCCAAGCCTTGGGGCGTGATTCACCCCTCCACTTT. Protein product: CVSSQALGRDSPLHF.

V and J are TRBV3-1 (or the pseudogene TRBV3-2) and TRBJ2-5, with 11 bases that match TRBD2. CDR1 is LGHDT, CDR2 YNNKEL, per germline (reference sequence). V dropped 1 base and J dropped 7; count of bases not matched to a gene: 8. The CDR3 length is 16 residues. The CDR3 spells CASSQALAGGRGTQYF. For the CDR3, the DNA is TGTGCCAGCAGCCAAGCCCTAGCGGGGGGCCGGGGGACCCAGTACTTC.